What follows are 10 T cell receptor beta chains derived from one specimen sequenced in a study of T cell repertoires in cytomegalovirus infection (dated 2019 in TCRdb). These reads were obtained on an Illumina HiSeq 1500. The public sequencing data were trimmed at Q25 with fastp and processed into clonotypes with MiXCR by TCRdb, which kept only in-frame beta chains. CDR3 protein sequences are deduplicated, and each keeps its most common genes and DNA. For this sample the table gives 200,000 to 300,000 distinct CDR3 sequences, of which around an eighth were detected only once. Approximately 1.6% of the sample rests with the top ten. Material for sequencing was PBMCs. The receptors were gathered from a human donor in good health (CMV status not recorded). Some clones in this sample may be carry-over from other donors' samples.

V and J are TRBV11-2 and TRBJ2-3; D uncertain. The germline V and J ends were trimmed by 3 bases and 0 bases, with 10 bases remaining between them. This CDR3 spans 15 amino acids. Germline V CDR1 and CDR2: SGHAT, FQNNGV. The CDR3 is CASSFGITSTDTQYF. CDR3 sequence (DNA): TGTGCCAGCAGCTTTGGTATTACTAGCACAGATACGCAGTATTTT. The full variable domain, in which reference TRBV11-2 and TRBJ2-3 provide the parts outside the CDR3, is EAGVAQSPRYKIIEKRQSVAFWCNPISGHATLYWYQQILGQGPKLLIQFQNNGVVDDSQLPKDRFSAERLKGVDSTLKIQPAKLEDSAVYLCASSFGITSTDTQYFGPGTRLTVL.

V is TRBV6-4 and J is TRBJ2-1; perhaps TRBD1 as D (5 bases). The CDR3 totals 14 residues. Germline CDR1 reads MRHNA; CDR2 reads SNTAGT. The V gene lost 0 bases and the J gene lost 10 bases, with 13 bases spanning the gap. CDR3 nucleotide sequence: TGTGCCAGCAGTGACTCGCAGGGTCTCGGCGAGCAGTTCTTC. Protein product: CASSDSQGLGEQFF.

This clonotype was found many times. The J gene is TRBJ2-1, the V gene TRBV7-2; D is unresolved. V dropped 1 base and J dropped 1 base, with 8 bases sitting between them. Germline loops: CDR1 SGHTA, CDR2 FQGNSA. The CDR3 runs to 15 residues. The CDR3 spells CASSLGLGSYNEQFF. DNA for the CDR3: TGTGCCAGCAGCTTAGGGCTGGGTTCCTACAATGAGCAGTTCTTC. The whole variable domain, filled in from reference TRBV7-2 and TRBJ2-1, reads GAGVSQSPSNKVTEKGKDVELRCDPISGHTALYWYRQSLGQGLEFLIYFQGNSAPDKSGLPSDRFSAERTGGSVSTLTIQRTQQEDSAVYLCASSLGLGSYNEQFFGPGTRLTVL.

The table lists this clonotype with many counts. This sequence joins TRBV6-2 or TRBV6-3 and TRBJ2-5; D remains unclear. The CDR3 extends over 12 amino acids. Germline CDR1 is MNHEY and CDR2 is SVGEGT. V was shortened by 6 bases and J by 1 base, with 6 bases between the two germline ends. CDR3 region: CASRISQETQYF. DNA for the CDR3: TGTGCCAGCAGGATTAGCCAAGAGACCCAGTACTTC.

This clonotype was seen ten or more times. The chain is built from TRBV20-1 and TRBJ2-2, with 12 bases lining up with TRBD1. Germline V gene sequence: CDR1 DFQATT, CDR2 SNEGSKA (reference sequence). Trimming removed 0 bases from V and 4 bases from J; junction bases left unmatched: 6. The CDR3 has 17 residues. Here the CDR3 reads CSARDAGTGGVTGELFF. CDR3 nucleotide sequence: TGCAGTGCTAGAGATGCGGGGACAGGGGGCGTCACCGGGGAGCTGTTTTTT.

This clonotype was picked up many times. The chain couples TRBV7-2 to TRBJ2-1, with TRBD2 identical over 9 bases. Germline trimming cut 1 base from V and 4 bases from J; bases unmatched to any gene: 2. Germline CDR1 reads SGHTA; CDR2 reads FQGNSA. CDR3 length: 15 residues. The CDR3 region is CASSLELAGYNEQFF. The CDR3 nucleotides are TGTGCCAGCAGCTTAGAGCTAGCGGGGTACAATGAGCAGTTCTTC.

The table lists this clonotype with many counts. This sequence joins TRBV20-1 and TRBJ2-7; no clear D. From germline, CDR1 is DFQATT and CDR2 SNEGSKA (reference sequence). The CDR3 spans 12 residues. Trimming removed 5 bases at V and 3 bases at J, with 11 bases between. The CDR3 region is CSAAKDDYEQYF. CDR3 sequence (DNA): TGCAGTGCTGCCAAGGACGACTACGAGCAGTACTTC.

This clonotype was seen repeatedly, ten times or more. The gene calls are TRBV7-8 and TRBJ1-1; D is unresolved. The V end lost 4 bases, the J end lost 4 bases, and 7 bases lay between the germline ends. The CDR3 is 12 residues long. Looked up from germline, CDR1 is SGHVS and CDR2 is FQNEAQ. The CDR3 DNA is TGTGCCAGCAGCTACGAGGGCACTGAAGCTTTCTTT. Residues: CASSYEGTEAFF.

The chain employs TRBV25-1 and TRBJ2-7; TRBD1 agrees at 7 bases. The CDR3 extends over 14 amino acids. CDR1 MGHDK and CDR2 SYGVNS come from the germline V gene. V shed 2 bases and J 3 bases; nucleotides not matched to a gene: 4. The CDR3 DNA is TGTGCCAGCAGTGAACCCAACAGGGGCTACGAGCAGTACTTC. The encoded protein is CASSEPNRGYEQYF.

The DNA of the CDR3 is TGTGCCAGCAGTCCTCCCTCCACGCGGGAGCAGTACTTC. This sequence encodes CASSPPSTREQYF. This rearrangement joins TRBV28 to TRBJ2-7; D ambiguous. The germline V gene encodes CDR1 MDHEN and CDR2 SYDVKM. There are 13 residues in the CDR3. The V end lost 5 bases, the J end lost 7 bases, and 15 bases lay between the germline ends.